This T cell receptor beta chain was sequenced in a study of blood T cell repertoires in COVID-19. The cohort comprised adults aged about 18 to 90 years residing in 20 to 30 US areas. Clinical histories supplied by participants themselves formed the basis of cohort assignment. Data came from immunoSEQ multiplex PCR; TCRdb stores just in-frame clones and leaves some out. The sample has just over 150,000 clones, roughly 90% seen once. The source of this sequence is a woman aged 45-59 years who had recovered from COVID-19. The specimen was PBMCs or T cells enriched from blood (not recorded which).

The CDR3 nucleotides are TGTGCCACCACAAAGGGACTCAACAATGAGCAGTTCTTC. It encodes CATTKGLNNEQFF. The chain has TRBV15 and TRBJ2-1; TRBD2 is a possible D gene (6 bases). In germline, CDR1 is LNHNV, CDR2 YYDKDF (reference sequence). The CDR3 sequence is 13 residues long. The V and J ends lost 7 bases and 5 bases respectively, with 12 bases between them.